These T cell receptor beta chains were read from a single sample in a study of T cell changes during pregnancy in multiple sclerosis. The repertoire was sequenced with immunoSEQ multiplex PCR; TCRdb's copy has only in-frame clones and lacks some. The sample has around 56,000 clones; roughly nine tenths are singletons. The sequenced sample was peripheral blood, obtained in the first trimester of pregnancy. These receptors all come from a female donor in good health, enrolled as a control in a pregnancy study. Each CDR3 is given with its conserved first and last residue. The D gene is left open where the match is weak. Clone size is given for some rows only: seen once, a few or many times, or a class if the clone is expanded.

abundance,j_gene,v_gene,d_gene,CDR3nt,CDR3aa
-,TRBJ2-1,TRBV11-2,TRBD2,TGTGCCAGCAGCTTGGAGAGCGGGGCTGAGCAGTTCTTC,CASSLESGAEQFF
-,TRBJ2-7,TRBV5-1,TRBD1,TGCGCCAGCAGTACCGGACAGGCCGGTGAGCAGTACTTC,CASSTGQAGEQYF
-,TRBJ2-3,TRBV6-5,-,TGTGCCAGCAGAAACTTAGACTACACAGATACGCAGTATTTT,CASRNLDYTDTQYF
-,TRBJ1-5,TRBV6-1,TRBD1,TGTGCCAGCAGGGGACCGGGACAGGGAGAGCAGCCCCAGCATTTT,CASRGPGQGEQPQHF
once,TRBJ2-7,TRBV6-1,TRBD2,TGTGCCAGCAGTCGTAGCGGGACTCGCTACGAGCAGTACTTC,CASSRSGTRYEQYF
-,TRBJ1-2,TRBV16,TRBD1,TGTGCCAGCAGCCCCAGACCGGGACAGGGATTTGGTGGCTACACCTTC,CASSPRPGQGFGGYTF
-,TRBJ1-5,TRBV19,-,TGTGCCAGTAGTATCCCCCCCCATAATCAGCCCCAGCATTTT,CASSIPPHNQPQHF
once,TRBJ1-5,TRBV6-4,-,TGTGCCAGCAGCCCGACAGGTGGGCATCAGCCCCAGCATTTT,CASSPTGGHQPQHF
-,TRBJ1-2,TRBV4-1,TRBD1,TGCGCCAGCAACCCGACAGGGGGCCTCGATGGCTACACCTTC,CASNPTGGLDGYTF
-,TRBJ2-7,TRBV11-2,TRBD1,TGTGCCAGCAGCTTGCAGGCAGGGGGCTTCTACGAGCAGTACTTC,CASSLQAGGFYEQYF
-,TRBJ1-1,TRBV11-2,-,TGTGCCAGCAGCTTCGACAACATGAACACTGAAGCTTTCTTT,CASSFDNMNTEAFF
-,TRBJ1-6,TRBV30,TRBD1,TGTGCCTGGAGCATGGGGACAGGGATTAATTCACCCCTCCACTTT,CAWSMGTGINSPLHF
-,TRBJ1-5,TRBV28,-,TGTGCCAGCAGTAAACAAAGTCAGCCCCAGCATTTT,CASSKQSQPQHF
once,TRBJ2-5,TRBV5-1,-,TGCGCCAGCAGCTTAGGGGGGGCGTACGCAGAGACCCAGTACTTC,CASSLGGAYAETQYF
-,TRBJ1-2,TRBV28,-,TGTGCCAGCAGCCTCAGGGCGAACTATGGCTACACCTTC,CASSLRANYGYTF
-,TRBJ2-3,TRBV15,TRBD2,TGTGCCACCACACTAGCGGGGGGGGATACGCAGTATTTT,CATTLAGGDTQYF
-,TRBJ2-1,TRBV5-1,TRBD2,TGCGCCAGCAGCATTCCGGGGCTAGCGGGAGGTAATGAGCAGTTCTTC,CASSIPGLAGGNEQFF
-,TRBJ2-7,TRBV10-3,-,TGTGCCATCAGTGAGTCGAAGGGACTCCAACTCGAGCAGTACTTC,CAISESKGLQLEQYF
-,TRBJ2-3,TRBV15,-,TGTGCCACCAGCAGAGGACAGGAGGCAGATACGCAGTATTTT,CATSRGQEADTQYF
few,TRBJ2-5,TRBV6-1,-,TGTGCCAGCAGTGAATACGAGGGAGGAGGAGAGACCCAGTACTTC,CASSEYEGGGETQYF
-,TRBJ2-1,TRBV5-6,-,TGTGCCAGCAGCTTGGAAGGGGGAGCCAATGAGCAGTTCTTC,CASSLEGGANEQFF
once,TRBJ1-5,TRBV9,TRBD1,TGTGCCAGCAGCGTCCGGACAGGCGAATTTGAGCCCCAGCATTTT,CASSVRTGEFEPQHF
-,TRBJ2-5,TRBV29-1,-,TGCAGCGTTAATTTAGCAGGGTGGGAGACCCAGTACTTC,CSVNLAGWETQYF
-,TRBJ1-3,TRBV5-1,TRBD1,TGCGCCAGCAGCTTGGAGGGGGCATTCAACTCTGGAAACACCATATATTTT,CASSLEGAFNSGNTIYF
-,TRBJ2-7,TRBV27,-,TGTGCCAGCAGTCCAGGGTACGAGCAGTACTTC,CASSPGYEQYF
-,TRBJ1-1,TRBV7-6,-,TGTGCCAGCAGCAGCGCAGATTACACTGAAGCTTTCTTT,CASSSADYTEAFF
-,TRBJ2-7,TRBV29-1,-,TGCAGCGTTGGAGGGCGGGTCTCCTACGAGCAGTACTTC,CSVGGRVSYEQYF
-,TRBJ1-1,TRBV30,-,TGTGCCTGGAGTGTGGGAGGGGGGAACACTGAAGCTTTCTTT,CAWSVGGGNTEAFF
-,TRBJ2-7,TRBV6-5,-,TGTGCCAGCAGCCAGACTCGTAAGGTCTACGAGCAGTACTTC,CASSQTRKVYEQYF
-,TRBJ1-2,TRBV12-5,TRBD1,TGTGCTAGTGGTTCCCCGACAGGGGTGAACTATGGCTACACCTTC,CASGSPTGVNYGYTF